A single sample is the source of the 32 T cell receptor beta chains below, sequenced in a study of OX40 agonist ivuxolimab in advanced cancers. Assay: immunoSEQ multiplex PCR; the TCRdb copy retains only in-frame clones and omits some. The repertoire holds around 84,000 clones, with 92% as singletons. The sequencing used CD4+ or CD8+ T cells sorted from blood, collected in a trial of the OX40 agonist ivuxolimab. These TCRs come from an adult with an advanced solid tumor such as melanoma, head and neck, liver or kidney cancer.

This chain joins TRBV19 and TRBJ2-3, with D tentatively TRBD1 (5 bases). V was pared by 5 bases and J by 5 bases, with 11 bases between. The CDR3 is made up of 13 amino acids. Germline lookup yields CDR1 LNHDA and CDR2 SQIVND (reference sequence). CDR3: CASSPLRGDTQYF. The CDR3 DNA reads TGTGCCAGTAGTCCCTTAAGGGGAGATACGCAGTATTTT.

V gene TRBV18 combines with J gene TRBJ1-1; D uncertain. In germline, CDR1 is KGHSH, CDR2 LQKENI. The CDR3 contains 14 residues. Trimming took off 3 bases at V and 5 bases at J, with 13 bases between the two ends. The CDR3 reads CASSPLPSLTEAFF. In DNA, the CDR3 is TGTGCCAGCTCACCCCTCCCCTCGTTGACTGAAGCTTTCTTT.

The V and J genes are TRBV7-2 and TRBJ2-7; D not certain. V was trimmed by 1 base and J by 0 bases, leaving 7 bases between them. The CDR3 has 14 residues. Per the germline V gene, CDR1 is SGHTA and CDR2 is FQGNSA. Here the CDR3 reads CASSLDPDSYEQYF. CDR3 in DNA: TGTGCCAGCAGCTTAGATCCGGACTCCTACGAGCAGTACTTC.

V and J are TRBV11-3 and TRBJ2-3, with unresolved D. The length of the CDR3 is 16 residues. The V end lost 0 bases, the J end lost 1 base, and 11 bases lay between the germline ends. CDR1 is SGHNT, CDR2 YENEEA, per germline. The CDR3 nucleotides read TGTGCCAGCAGCTTAGAAGGATCGGCAGGCACAGATACGCAGTATTTT. Translating gives CASSLEGSAGTDTQYF.

The genes are TRBV7-6 and TRBJ2-1; TRBD1 might be the D (6 bases). This CDR3 is built from 13 residues. CDR1 and CDR2 from the germline V gene are SGHVS and FNYEAQ. Trimming left V 5 bases short and J 4 bases short, with 9 bases between. The CDR3 spells CASSRGQYNEQFF. Written as DNA, the CDR3 is TGTGCCAGCAGCCGTGGACAGTACAATGAGCAGTTCTTC.

Points on this clone: The sample holds other DNA sequences that translate to the same CDR3. The chain combines TRBV4-3 with TRBJ2-1; D gene ambiguous. Trimming removed 3 bases from V and 8 bases from J, with 11 bases in between. CDR3 length: 13 amino acids. CDR1 is LGHNA and CDR2 is YSLEER in the germline V gene. CDR3 bases: TGCGCCAGCAGCCAGGATGGCCCCGATGAGCAGTTCTTC. Amino acids: CASSQDGPDEQFF.

The chain carries TRBV5-6 and TRBJ2-5; TRBD2 might be the D (5 bases). Germline V lookup: CDR1 SGHDT, CDR2 YYEEEE. Trimming removed 2 bases at V and 4 bases at J, with 12 bases between. This CDR3 region has 14 residues. The CDR3 protein is CASSFVGRGETQYF. CDR3 nucleotide sequence: TGTGCCAGCAGCTTTGTAGGACGGGGAGAGACCCAGTACTTC.

This rearrangement joins TRBV12-5 to TRBJ2-2; 11 bases match TRBD2. The CDR3 sequence is 16 residues long. With 5 bases clipped from V and 4 bases from J, the junction kept 6 bases outside the gene matches. Per germline, CDR1 LGHNT and CDR2 FRNRAP. CDR3 amino acids: CASGAGLAGPTGELFF. CDR3 nucleotide sequence: TGTGCTAGTGGTGCCGGACTAGCGGGCCCCACCGGGGAGCTGTTTTTT. Drawing the rest from reference TRBV12-5 and TRBJ2-2, the complete variable domain is DARVTQTPRHKVTEMGQEVTMRCQPILGHNTVFWYRQTMMQGLELLAYFRNRAPLDDSGMPKDRFSAEMPDATLATLKIQPSEPRDSAVYFCASGAGLAGPTGELFFGEGSRLTVL.

This clone was picked up one time. The chain is built from TRBV7-2 and TRBJ1-1; D may be TRBD1 (6 bases). Germline V lookup: CDR1 SGHTA, CDR2 FQGNSA. The CDR3 length is 14 residues. V lost 5 bases and J lost 1, with 11 bases in between. The CDR3 region has the DNA TGTGCCAGCAGCATAGAGACAGGGAACACTGAAGCTTTCTTT. Residues: CASSIETGNTEAFF.

J is TRBJ2-3 and V is TRBV11-3; no clear D gene. This CDR3 spans 11 amino acids. V lost 0 bases and J lost 9, with 4 bases in between. Germline V gene sequence: CDR1 SGHNT, CDR2 YENEEA. The CDR3 region has the DNA TGTGCCAGCAGCTTAGAGGAAACGCAGTATTTT. Residues: CASSLEETQYF.

This chain links TRBV5-1 with TRBJ1-1, with D possibly matching TRBD1 (6 bases). The V gene lost 3 bases and the J gene lost 3 bases, with 12 bases spanning the gap. The CDR3 is 14 amino acids. The germline V gene has CDR1 SGHRS and CDR2 YFSETQ. The CDR3 region is CASSWGRGDTEAFF. Here the CDR3 DNA reads TGCGCCAGCAGCTGGGGGCGTGGGGACACTGAAGCTTTCTTT.

The chain employs TRBV11-2 and TRBJ1-6, with D unclear. The CDR3 extends over 17 amino acids. Trimming cost V 5 bases and J 0 bases, with 14 bases left between them. From germline, CDR1 is SGHAT and CDR2 FQNNGV. The CDR3 reads CASSPYTGSSYNSPLHF. CDR3 coding DNA: TGTGCCAGCAGCCCATACACGGGGAGCTCCTATAATTCACCCCTCCACTTT.

The chain couples TRBV11-1 to TRBJ2-1; D call uncertain. Germline V gene sequence: CDR1 SGHAT, CDR2 FQDESV (reference sequence). The CDR3 spans 13 residues. V lost 1 base, J lost 6 bases, and 7 bases lay in between. The CDR3 region is CASSLEITNEQFF. In DNA form, the CDR3 reads TGTGCCAGCAGCTTAGAGATCACCAATGAGCAGTTCTTC.

This clone came up a few times. V and J are TRBV19 and TRBJ1-5, with D hard to call. The V gene's germline CDR1 is LNHDA and CDR2 SQIVND (reference sequence). V lost 3 bases and J lost 4, with 13 bases in between. There are 15 residues in the CDR3. In DNA, the CDR3 is TGTGCCAGTAGTATGTTAGTGCTGGGTAATCAGCCCCAGCATTTT. Translation: CASSMLVLGNQPQHF.

The chain has TRBV6-5 and TRBJ2-5; tentative D call: TRBD2 (5 bases). Per germline, CDR1 MNHEY and CDR2 SVGAGI. Trimming stripped 2 bases from V and 5 bases from J, with 12 bases between. The CDR3 consists of 14 residues. CDR3 region: CASSYVGESETQYF. CDR3 in DNA: TGTGCCAGCAGTTACGTCGGGGAATCGGAGACCCAGTACTTC.

The chain recombines TRBV18 with TRBJ2-7, with a weak D call TRBD2 (6 bases). This CDR3 is built from 15 residues. The V end lost 0 bases, the J end lost 2 bases, and 11 bases lay between the germline ends. Germline loops: CDR1 KGHSH, CDR2 LQKENI. This CDR3 reads CASSPPPSDPYEQYF. The CDR3 nucleotides read TGTGCCAGCTCACCACCGCCTAGCGATCCCTACGAGCAGTACTTC. Based on the CDR3 plus reference TRBV18 and TRBJ2-7, the full variable domain is NAGVMQNPRHLVRRRGQEARLRCSPMKGHSHVYWYRQLPEEGLKFMVYLQKENIIDESGMPKERFSAEFPKEGPSILRIQQVVRGDSAAYFCASSPPPSDPYEQYFGPGTRLTVT.

This sequence joins TRBV7-9 and TRBJ2-3, with a weak D call TRBD2 (6 bases). Trimming removed 3 bases at V and 4 bases at J, with 11 bases between. CDR1 and CDR2 (germline): SEHNR, FQNEAQ (reference sequence). This CDR3 is built from 14 residues. CDR3 in DNA: TGTGCCAGCAGCTTGGAGGGCCGTCCAGATACGCAGTATTTT. Protein: CASSLEGRPDTQYF.

The chain couples TRBV7-2 to TRBJ1-1; D call uncertain. Between the trimmed V and J ends, which lost 1 base and 1 base, there was a span of 4 bases. This CDR3 comprises 13 residues. CDR1 is SGHTA and CDR2 is FQGNSA in the germline V gene. CDR3 in amino acids: CASSLVRNTEAFF. The CDR3 bases are TGTGCCAGCAGCTTAGTCAGGAACACTGAAGCTTTCTTT.

This chain joins TRBV5-1 and TRBJ2-7; tentatively, D is TRBD1 (5 bases). This CDR3 region has 16 residues. Trimming stripped 0 bases from V and 2 bases from J, with 15 bases between. Germline-derived CDR1 and CDR2 are SGHRS and YFSETQ. The CDR3 nucleotides are TGCGCCAGCAGCTTGGTGGGTCAGGGCAGTACCTACGAGCAGTACTTC. As protein: CASSLVGQGSTYEQYF.

The chain employs TRBV5-1 and TRBJ2-7; D remains ambiguous. V was trimmed by 4 bases and J by 0 bases, leaving 14 bases between them. This CDR3 is built from 15 residues. In germline, CDR1 is SGHRS, CDR2 YFSETQ. CDR3 DNA sequence: TGCGCCAGCAGCATCTCAGGCAGGACCTCCTACGAGCAGTACTTC. Its protein is CASSISGRTSYEQYF.

The genes are TRBV27 and TRBJ2-4, with D possibly TRBD2 on 6 matching bases. Trimming removed 3 bases at V and 8 bases at J, with 20 bases between. Germline V gives CDR1 MNHEY, CDR2 SMNVEV (reference sequence). This CDR3 has 16 residues. CDR3 sequence reads: CASSFRRTGAKDIQYF. DNA of the CDR3: TGTGCCAGCAGTTTCAGACGAACGGGAGCTAAGGACATTCAGTACTTC.

A note on this clone: The junction shows a germline mismatch at one end, possibly a read error. Other nucleotide sequences in the sample specify the same CDR3. The chain recombines TRBV5-1 with TRBJ2-7; D is perhaps TRBD1 or TRBD2 (6 bases each). Germline CDR1 is SGHRS and CDR2 is YFSETQ. The CDR3 is 15 amino acids. CDR3 amino acids: CASSGGRGPSYEQYF. The CDR3 DNA reads as TGCGCCAGCAGCGGGGGGCGCGGGCCCTCCTATGAGCAGTACTTC.

CDR3 sequence: CAISESRGGTDTQYF. CDR3 sequence (DNA): TGTGCCATCAGTGAGTCTAGGGGTGGCACAGATACGCAGTATTTT. This chain uses TRBV10-3 with TRBJ2-3, with D perhaps TRBD1 (5 bases). Germline V gene data show CDR1 as ENHRY and CDR2 as SYGVKD. The CDR3 runs 15 residues. The V and J ends lost 0 bases and 1 base respectively, with 8 bases between them.

This rearrangement joins TRBV6-5 to TRBJ1-5; no definite D call. The CDR3 sequence is 15 residues long. Germline values: CDR1 MNHEY, CDR2 SVGAGI. Trimming stripped 0 bases from V and 7 bases from J, with 13 bases between. CDR3 in DNA: TGTGCCAGCAGTTACTCTTCAGAGACTGTACAGCCCCAGCATTTT. Its protein product is CASSYSSETVQPQHF.

J is TRBJ2-3 and V is TRBV5-5, with 9 nucleotides matching TRBD2. Trimming took 5 bases from V and 3 from J; bases not matched to a gene: 7. Germline V lookup: CDR1 SGHKS, CDR2 YYEKEE (reference sequence). This CDR3 contains 15 residues. The DNA of the CDR3 is TGTGCCAGCAGTCATAGCGGGAGCCGGACAGATACGCAGTATTTT. Translating it yields CASSHSGSRTDTQYF.

The chain is built from TRBV28 and TRBJ2-3; 7 bases map to TRBD2. J was trimmed by 2 bases and V by 10 bases; bases with no gene match: 6. Germline V gene sequence: CDR1 MDHEN, CDR2 SYDVKM. The length of the CDR3 is 13 residues. The CDR3 nucleotides are TGTGCCACCATAGCGGGCTTCACAGATACGCAGTATTTT. Its protein product is CATIAGFTDTQYF.

This clone was detected only once. J is TRBJ2-5 and V is TRBV2; 10 bases match TRBD2. With V trimmed by 6 bases and J by 7 bases, 11 bases remained unmatched. This CDR3 contains 15 residues. Germline V gives CDR1 SNHLY, CDR2 FYNNEI. The CDR3 protein is CASRALAGVSGTQYF. The CDR3 DNA is TGTGCCAGCAGGGCCCTAGCGGGAGTAAGTGGGACCCAGTACTTC.

This chain links TRBV19 with TRBJ2-7; TRBD1 matches at 9 bases. CDR1 LNHDA and CDR2 SQIVND come from the germline V gene (reference sequence). Germline trimming cut 5 bases from V and 3 bases from J; bases unmatched to any gene: 2. The CDR3 sequence is 13 residues long. The CDR3, as DNA: TGTGCCAGTAGTCTGGGACAGGGCTACGAGCAGTACTTC. Amino acid sequence: CASSLGQGYEQYF.

This clone came up a few times. This sequence joins TRBV20-1 and TRBJ1-1, with D possibly TRBD1 on 6 matching bases. V was cut by 7 bases and J by 1 base, with 7 bases left in between. CDR3 length equals 11 residues. Germline V lookup: CDR1 DFQATT, CDR2 SNEGSKA (reference sequence). The CDR3 here is CSVDRNTEAFF. The CDR3, as DNA: TGCAGTGTGGACAGGAACACTGAAGCTTTCTTT.

This chain connects TRBV12-2 to TRBJ2-7; TRBD2 is taken as the D call from the table, unchecked against the DNA. TRBV12-2 is flagged as a pseudogene. This CDR3 is built from 14 residues. The CDR3 sequence: CASRLGSTAYEQYF. The CDR3 DNA reads TGTGCAAGTCGCTTAGGTTCTACTGCCTACGAGCAGTACTTC.

The CDR3 DNA reads as TGCGCCAGCAGCCAAGCCGTGCGGACAGGGCTCAATGAGCAGTTCTTC. The encoded protein is CASSQAVRTGLNEQFF. The chain employs TRBV4-3 and TRBJ2-1, with TRBD1 matching 8 bases. Germline trimming cut 1 base from V and 6 bases from J; bases unmatched to any gene: 8. This CDR3 comprises 16 residues. CDR1 and CDR2 from the germline V gene are LGHNA and YSLEER.

V usage is TRBV11-3 and J usage is TRBJ1-2; tentatively, D is TRBD1 (6 bases). V was trimmed by 5 bases and J by 4 bases, leaving 17 bases between them. This CDR3 has 15 amino acids. Germline V gene lookup returns CDR1 SGHNT and CDR2 YENEEA. CDR3 sequence reads: CASSVKGGARYGYTF. CDR3 DNA: TGTGCCAGCAGCGTGAAAGGGGGGGCTCGCTATGGCTACACCTTC. The full variable domain, its missing parts supplied by reference TRBV11-3 and TRBJ1-2, is EAGVVQSPRYKIIEKKQPVAFWCNPISGHNTLYWYLQNLGQGPELLIRYENEEAVDDSQLPKDRFSAERLKGVDSTLKIQPAELGDSAVYLCASSVKGGARYGYTFGSGTRLTVV.